This TCR beta chain was identified in a study of CXCR3-negative and CXCR3-positive naive CD8 T cells. Study-wide findings and caveats: Similar TRBV-TRBJ usage was seen in naive cells (both CXCR3-negative and CXCR3-positive), but memory cells differed.

With regard to this clonotype: No antigen is known for it.

This CDR3 comprises 12 residues. The V gene's germline CDR1 is SEHNR and CDR2 FQNEAQ (reference sequence). Sorting was done in triplicate for each CD8+ T cell subset (300,000 cells each). With UMI labels, 5' RACE was used to prepare the TRB cDNA libraries. With the 5' RACE reads reprocessed, TCRdb shows one record per CDR3 protein and no DNA. There are 45,000 to 60,000 distinct CDR3 sequences in the sample, with 20% to 25% held by the top ten. Sample: memory CD8+ T cells from blood. The receptor's source is a human donor in good health. Some clones in this sample may be carry-over from other donors' samples. The V and J genes are TRBV7-9 and TRBJ1-1. The CDR3 spells CASSFEFTEAFF. Based on the CDR3 plus reference TRBV7-9 and TRBJ1-1, the full variable domain is DTGVSQNPRHKITKRGQNVTFRCDPISEHNRLYWYRQTLGQGPEFLTYFQNEAQLEKSRLLSDRFSAERPKGSFSTLEIQRTEQGDSAMYLCASSFEFTEAFFGQGTRLTVV.